The sequence of this TCR beta chain was determined in a study of T cells after yellow fever vaccination. General study results and limits: Researchers report a weaker secondary response that nonetheless peaked faster, day 5 versus 15. Post-booster samples contained most primary-vaccination clones (around 95% CD4, approximately 88% CD8).

One entry per CDR3 protein, called by TCRdb with MiXCR from the 5' RACE reads. The top ten hold just under 25% of the sample, which has more than 65,000 distinct CDR3 sequences, roughly 15% seen once. The CDR3 totals 12 residues. Trimming left V 3 bases short and J 8 bases short, with 9 bases between. From germline, CDR1 is SGHRS and CDR2 YFSETQ. The receptor's source is a man aged 18-30 years who received the YFV17D yellow fever vaccine. Sample: CD8+ T cells not binding an NS4B(214-222) dextramer, sorted from PBMCs, taken 21 days after the first yellow fever vaccination. V gene TRBV5-1 combines with J gene TRBJ2-1; D call uncertain. The CDR3 bases are TGCGCCAGCAGCTCTGCTGACTATGAGCAGTTCTTC. Its protein product is CASSSADYEQFF.